This TCR beta chain originates from a study of cytomegalovirus exposure and HLA in healthy donors. PCR used 60 Vbeta primers and 13 Jbeta primers. TCRdb's table, derived via immunoSEQ multiplex PCR, lists solely in-frame clones and lacks some. The sample consists of about 150,000 clones, roughly 80% of them appearing once. About this clone: The antigen is undetermined.

Overall study results and limits: Evidence from a later analysis indicated that most CMV-associated TCR beta chains looked HLA-restricted.

The sequence was collected from a middle-aged man in good health and CMV-seropositive. The specimen sequenced was PBMCs.

The chain's CDR3 is CASSPKGTRNTGELFF. The CDR3 nucleotides read TGTGCCAGCAGCCCCAAGGGGACTCGCAACACCGGGGAGCTGTTTTTT. The rearrangement links TRBV5-4 to TRBJ2-2; the D gene is possibly TRBD2 (6 bases). Deletions cut 4 bases from V and 2 bases from J, with 15 bases between. This CDR3 has 16 residues. Germline CDR1 and CDR2: SGHNT and YYREEE (reference sequence).